The 4 T cell receptor beta chains listed next were all sequenced from one sample in a study of blood T cells in healthy people across ages. Combining a sample-barcoded 5' primer with a J-beta primer mix, a second PCR ran for 7 to 11 cycles. TCRdb processed the 5' RACE reads anew with MiXCR; each CDR3 protein has one entry. The data show approximately 780,000 distinct CDR3 sequences, with 20% to 30% seen just once and under 3% held by the top ten. These records were also assigned to another study, of T cells of mothers and their children.

Input material: blood. The receptors here all came from a boy aged 5-17 years in good health.

This chain uses TRBV6-2 or TRBV6-3 with TRBJ1-5; D is possibly TRBD1 (6 bases). Germline loops: CDR1 MNHEY, CDR2 SVGEGT. The V end was cut by 11 bases, the J end by 1 base, with 12 bases between. The CDR3 has 13 amino acids. CDR3 protein: CAVKQGSNQPQHF. The CDR3 DNA follows: TGTGCCGTTAAACAGGGCAGCAATCAGCCCCAGCATTTT.

This clonotype was detected only a few times. The CDR3 DNA sequence: TGTGCCAGCAGTTCGGACTTTGGAAACACCATATATTTT. Its translation is CASSSDFGNTIYF. The rearrangement links TRBV12-3 or TRBV12-4 to TRBJ1-3; no clear D gene. Trimming cost V 4 bases and J 3 bases, with 7 bases left between them. This CDR3 has 13 amino acids.

The sample holds a few counts of this clonotype. The chain recombines TRBV15 with TRBJ2-2, with TRBD1 identical over 12 bases. The J segment lost 6 bases and the V segment lost 6 bases, leaving 5 bases of the junction unmatched. The germline CDR1 and CDR2 sequences are LNHNV and YYDKDF (reference sequence). This CDR3 region has 15 residues. The CDR3 coding sequence is TGTGCCACCAGTCGGGACAGGGGGCAACCCGGGGAGCTGTTTTTT. This gives the protein CATSRDRGQPGELFF.

A word on this clonotype: An end of the junction differs from the germline gene, which may be a read error. The J gene is TRBJ2-3, the V gene TRBV4-1; possible D gene TRBD2, 5 bases. The CDR3 totals 14 residues. CDR1 MGHRA and CDR2 YSYEKL come from the germline V gene. As DNA, the CDR3 is TGTGCCAGCAGCCAACGGACTTTAGGGGATACGCAGTATTTT. It yields the protein CASSQRTLGDTQYF.